This T cell receptor (beta chain) was sequenced for a study of T cell responses to AZD1222 COVID-19 vaccine. Regarding the study as a whole: Repertoire samples came only from after the peak T cell response.

The CDR3 is 13 amino acids. In germline, CDR1 is MNHEY, CDR2 SVGEGT. V shed 6 bases and J 4 bases; nucleotides not matched to a gene: 2. With respect to this clone: Its antigen is as yet unknown.

Generated by immunoSEQ multiplex PCR, the TCRdb table keeps only in-frame clones and is missing some. The top ten clones hold about 12% of a sample with about 84,000 clones, 70% to 90% of them seen once. The chain joins TRBV6-2 or TRBV6-3 to TRBJ2-1, with 8 bases that match TRBD1. The material was peripheral blood, obtained 28 days after the second AZD1222 dose. The receptor comes from an adult who received the AZD1222 COVID-19 vaccine. CDR3 loop: CASSGTGYNEQFF. In DNA, the CDR3 is TGTGCCAGCAGCGGGACAGGATACAATGAGCAGTTCTTC.